These T cell receptor beta chains were read from a single sample in a study of cytomegalovirus exposure and HLA in healthy donors. TCRdb keeps only in-frame clones here, not all; method: immunoSEQ multiplex PCR. The repertoire holds about 190,000 clones, with 81% as singletons. The source material was PBMCs. Every receptor here comes from a man between 40 and 49 years old in good health and CMV-seropositive. Both conserved end residues are part of each CDR3. The D gene is left open where the match is weak. Not all rows give a size; the values are once, few, many and, for expanded clones, a class.

>TRBV19|-|13|TRBJ2-1|-
TGTGCCACCCACCCAGACACCCACAATGAGCAGTTCTTC
CATHPDTHNEQFF
>TRBV10-2|-|16|TRBJ2-1|TRBD2
TGCGCCAGCAGTGCCCTGGGGCGGGGGGCCTACAATGAGCAGTTCTTC
CASSALGRGAYNEQFF
>TRBV7-8|-|16|TRBJ2-3|TRBD2
TGTGCCAGCAGCCTAACTACTAGCGGGGGAACAGATACGCAGTATTTT
CASSLTTSGGTDTQYF
>TRBV6-5|once|15|TRBJ2-5|TRBD2
TGTGCCAGCACCGCTAGCGGGGGGGCCTGGGAGACCCAGTACTTC
CASTASGGAWETQYF
>TRBV11-3|-|16|TRBJ2-1|TRBD2
TGTGCCAGCAGCTTGTTGGGAGGGCCCTCCTACAATGAGCAGTTCTTC
CASSLLGGPSYNEQFF
>TRBV27|-|15|TRBJ2-2|-
TGTGCCAGCAGCGCGGGCCGCGCCGCCACCGGGGAGCTGTTTTTT
CASSAGRAATGELFF
>TRBV11-3|-|14|TRBJ2-2|-
TGTGCCAGCAGTCTCCCCGGGGGCACCGGGGAGCTGTTTTTT
CASSLPGGTGELFF
>TRBV5-6|few|14|TRBJ1-1|TRBD1
TGTGCCAGCAGCGGAACAGGGGGTGTCACTGAAGCTTTCTTT
CASSGTGGVTEAFF
>TRBV9|-|17|TRBJ2-7|TRBD2
TGTGCCAGCAGCGTAGCGGGACCTAGCGGGGGGCCCCACGAGCAGTACTTC
CASSVAGPSGGPHEQYF
>TRBV29-1|-|14|TRBJ2-1|TRBD1
TGCAGCGTGGGAGACAGGGGGCGATCCAATGAGCAGTTCTTC
CSVGDRGRSNEQFF
>TRBV10-3|-|17|TRBJ1-3|-
TGTGCCATCAGTGATTTAACAGGCGAGAGCTCTGGAAACACCATATATTTT
CAISDLTGESSGNTIYF
>TRBV4-2|-|16|TRBJ2-2|TRBD1
TGTGCCAGCGGCCCACAGGGGGGTTCGAACACCGGGGAGCTGTTTTTT
CASGPQGGSNTGELFF
>TRBV28|-|13|TRBJ1-2|-
TGTGCCAGCAGTTTGGGCAGTAACTATGGCTACACCTTC
CASSLGSNYGYTF
>TRBV28|-|15|TRBJ1-4|-
TGTGCCAGCAGTTTACGAATCTGGGCCGGCGAAAAACTGTTTTTT
CASSLRIWAGEKLFF